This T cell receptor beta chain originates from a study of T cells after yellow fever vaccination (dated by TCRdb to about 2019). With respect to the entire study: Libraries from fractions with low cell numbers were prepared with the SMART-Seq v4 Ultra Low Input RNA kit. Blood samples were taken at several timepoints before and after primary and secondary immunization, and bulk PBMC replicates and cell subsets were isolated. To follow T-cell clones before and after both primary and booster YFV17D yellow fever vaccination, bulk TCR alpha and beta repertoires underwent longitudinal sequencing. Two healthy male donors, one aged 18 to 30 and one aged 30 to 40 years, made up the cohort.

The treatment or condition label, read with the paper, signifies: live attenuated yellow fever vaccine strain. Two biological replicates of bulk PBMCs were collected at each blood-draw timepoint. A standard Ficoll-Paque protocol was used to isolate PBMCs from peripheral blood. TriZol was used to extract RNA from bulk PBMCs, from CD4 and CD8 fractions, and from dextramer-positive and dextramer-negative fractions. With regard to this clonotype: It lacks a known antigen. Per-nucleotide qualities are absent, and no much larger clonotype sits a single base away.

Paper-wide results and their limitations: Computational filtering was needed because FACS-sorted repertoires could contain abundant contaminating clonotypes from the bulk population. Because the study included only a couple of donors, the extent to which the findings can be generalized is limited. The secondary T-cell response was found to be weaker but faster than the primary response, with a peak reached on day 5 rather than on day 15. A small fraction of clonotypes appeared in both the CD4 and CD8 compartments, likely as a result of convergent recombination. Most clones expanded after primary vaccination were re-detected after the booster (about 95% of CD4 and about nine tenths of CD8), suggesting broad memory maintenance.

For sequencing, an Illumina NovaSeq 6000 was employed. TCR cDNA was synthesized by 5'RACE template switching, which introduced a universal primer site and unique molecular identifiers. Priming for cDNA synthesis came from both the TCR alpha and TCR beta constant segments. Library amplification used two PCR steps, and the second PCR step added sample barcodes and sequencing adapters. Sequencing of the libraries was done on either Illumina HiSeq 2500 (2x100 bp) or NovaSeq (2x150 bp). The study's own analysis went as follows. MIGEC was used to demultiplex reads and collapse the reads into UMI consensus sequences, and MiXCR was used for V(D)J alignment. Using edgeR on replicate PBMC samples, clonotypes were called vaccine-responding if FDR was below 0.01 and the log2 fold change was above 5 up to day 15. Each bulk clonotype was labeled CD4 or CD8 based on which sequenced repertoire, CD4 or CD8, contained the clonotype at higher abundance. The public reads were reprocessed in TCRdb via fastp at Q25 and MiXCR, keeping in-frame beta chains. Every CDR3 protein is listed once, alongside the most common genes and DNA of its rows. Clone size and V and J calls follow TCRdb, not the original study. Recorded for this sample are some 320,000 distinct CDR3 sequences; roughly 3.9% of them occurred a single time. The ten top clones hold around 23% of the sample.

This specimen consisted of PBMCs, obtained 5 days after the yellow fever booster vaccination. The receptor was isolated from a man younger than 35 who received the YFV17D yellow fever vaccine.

The base sequence is TGTGCCAGCAGCTTGATGACAGGGGTAGGCGAGCAGTACTTC. Translated, this is CASSLMTGVGEQYF. Here the chain combines TRBV5-5 and TRBJ2-7, and 8 bases in between align with TRBD1. CDR1 and CDR2 are read off the germline V gene (reference sequence) as SGHKS and YYEKEE. Trimming takes 1 base off V and 6 bases off J; junction bases not matched to a gene: 6. Inclusive of the bounding cysteine and phenylalanine, the CDR3 is 14 residues long. Of all the DNA, just the CDR3 is kept, 42 bases in frame from base 1.